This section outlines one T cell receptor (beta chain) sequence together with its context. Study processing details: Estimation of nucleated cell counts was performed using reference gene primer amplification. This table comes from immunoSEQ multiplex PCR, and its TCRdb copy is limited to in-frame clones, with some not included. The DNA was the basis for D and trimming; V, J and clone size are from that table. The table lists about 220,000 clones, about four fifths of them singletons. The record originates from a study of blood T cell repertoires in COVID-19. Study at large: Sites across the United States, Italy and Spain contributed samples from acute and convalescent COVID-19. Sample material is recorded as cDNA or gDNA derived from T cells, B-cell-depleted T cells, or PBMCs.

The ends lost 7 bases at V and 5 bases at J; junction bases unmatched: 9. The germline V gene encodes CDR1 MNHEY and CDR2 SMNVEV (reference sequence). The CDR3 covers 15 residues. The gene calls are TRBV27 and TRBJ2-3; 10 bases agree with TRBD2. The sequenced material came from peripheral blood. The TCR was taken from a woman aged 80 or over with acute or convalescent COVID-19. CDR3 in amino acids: CASKGAGGAGDTQYF. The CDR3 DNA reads TGTGCCAGCAAGGGAGCGGGGGGGGCAGGAGATACGCAGTATTTT.